Reported below is one T cell receptor beta chain. Its antigen is not identified. This sample is part of a study of blood T cells in healthy people across ages. Broader study findings: Higher naive T cell percentage went strongly together with higher TCR beta diversity. The study regarded diversity estimates from one million T cells as underestimates.

The V gene's germline CDR1 is MNHEY and CDR2 SVGAGI. The J segment lost 2 bases and the V segment lost 8 bases, leaving 6 bases of the junction unmatched. The CDR3 runs 14 residues. The study recruited healthy Caucasian donors from Russia who were aged about 6 to 100. Alongside a J-beta primer mix, a sample-barcoded 5' primer served in a second PCR lasting about 7 to 11 cycles. The template-switch adaptor was a 5' adaptor with 12 random nucleotides. It tagged each cDNA molecule. TCRdb analysed the 5' RACE reads with MiXCR anew, one entry per CDR3 protein. Among about 800,000 distinct CDR3 sequences listed, over 45% were seen once.

The sequenced material came from blood. The V and J genes are TRBV6-5 and TRBJ2-1; 7 bases are shared with TRBD2. This clonotype was sampled from a man aged 25-45 years in good health. The DNA for the CDR3 is TGTGCCAGCCATAGGGGACTAACCTACAATGAGCAGTTCTTC. It translates to CASHRGLTYNEQFF.